This is a list of T cell receptor beta chains from one sample in a study of cytomegalovirus exposure and HLA in healthy donors. The protocol was immunoSEQ multiplex PCR, while the TCRdb copy is restricted to in-frame clones and leaves out a portion. The data contain 150,000 to 200,000 clones, approximately 80% of them singletons. The material sequenced was PBMCs. Receptors originate from a woman aged 25-40 years in good health and CMV-seronegative. The CDR3 runs from the conserved cysteine through the conserved F or W. Each record gives: D gene, J gene, clone size, V gene, CDR3 protein, CDR3 DNA. A D gene is named only where the DNA matches it firmly. Clone size is stated in some rows and not others, as once, few, many or a class when expanded.

d_call: NA
j_call: TRBJ2-7
clone_size: NA
v_call: TRBV7-9
cdr3_aa: CASSLAGREQYF
cdr3_nt: TGTGCCAGCAGCTTAGCGGGGCGTGAGCAGTACTTC

d_call: NA
j_call: TRBJ1-1
clone_size: NA
v_call: TRBV7-9
cdr3_aa: CSSSLAADTEAFF
cdr3_nt: TGTTCCAGCAGCTTAGCAGCGGATACTGAAGCTTTCTTT

d_call: NA
j_call: TRBJ1-1
clone_size: once
v_call: TRBV2
cdr3_aa: CASQGLVTEAFF
cdr3_nt: TGTGCCAGCCAGGGCCTAGTCACTGAAGCTTTCTTT

d_call: TRBD1
j_call: TRBJ2-7
clone_size: NA
v_call: TRBV4-3
cdr3_aa: CASSQGRTGAYEQYF
cdr3_nt: TGCGCCAGCAGCCAAGGCCGGACAGGGGCGTACGAGCAGTACTTC

d_call: TRBD2
j_call: TRBJ2-5
clone_size: NA
v_call: TRBV9
cdr3_aa: CASSPGLAGGWETQYF
cdr3_nt: TGTGCCAGCAGCCCCGGACTAGCGGGAGGTTGGGAGACCCAGTACTTC

d_call: NA
j_call: TRBJ2-3
clone_size: NA
v_call: TRBV7-2
cdr3_aa: CASSLGASTDTQYF
cdr3_nt: TGTGCCAGCAGCTTAGGGGCAAGCACAGATACGCAGTATTTT

d_call: TRBD1
j_call: TRBJ2-3
clone_size: NA
v_call: TRBV7-8
cdr3_aa: CASSLRTGENTDTQYF
cdr3_nt: TGTGCCAGCAGCCTCAGGACAGGGGAAAACACAGATACGCAGTATTTT

d_call: TRBD1
j_call: TRBJ1-2
clone_size: NA
v_call: TRBV7-9
cdr3_aa: CASSLEGAYYGYTF
cdr3_nt: TGTGCCAGCAGCTTAGAGGGGGCTTATTATGGCTACACCTTC

d_call: NA
j_call: TRBJ2-1
clone_size: once
v_call: TRBV25-1
cdr3_aa: CASTPHREPYEQFF
cdr3_nt: TGTGCCAGTACCCCCCACAGGGAGCCCTACGAGCAGTTCTTC

d_call: TRBD2
j_call: TRBJ2-1
clone_size: NA
v_call: TRBV4-1
cdr3_aa: CASSQLGLAHNEQFF
cdr3_nt: TGCGCCAGCAGCCAACTGGGACTAGCCCACAATGAGCAGTTCTTC

d_call: NA
j_call: TRBJ2-3
clone_size: NA
v_call: TRBV6-5
cdr3_aa: CASSRTVVRTDTQYF
cdr3_nt: TGTGCCAGCAGCCGCACAGTAGTTAGAACAGATACGCAGTATTTT

d_call: TRBD2
j_call: TRBJ2-1
clone_size: NA
v_call: TRBV9
cdr3_aa: CASSIGLAGREGNEQFF
cdr3_nt: TGTGCCAGCAGCATAGGACTAGCGGGAAGGGAGGGGAATGAGCAGTTCTTC

d_call: NA
j_call: TRBJ2-7
clone_size: few
v_call: TRBV7-2
cdr3_aa: CASSSVYEQYF
cdr3_nt: TGTGCCAGCAGCTCCGTCTACGAGCAGTACTTC

d_call: TRBD1
j_call: TRBJ2-7
clone_size: NA
v_call: TRBV18
cdr3_aa: CASSPGQGTYEQYF
cdr3_nt: TGTGCCAGCTCACCGGGACAGGGGACCTACGAGCAGTACTTC

d_call: NA
j_call: TRBJ1-1
clone_size: once
v_call: TRBV18
cdr3_aa: CASSPPSQGGTEAFF
cdr3_nt: TGTGCCAGCTCACCACCGTCACAGGGTGGTACTGAAGCTTTCTTT

d_call: NA
j_call: TRBJ2-7
clone_size: NA
v_call: TRBV2
cdr3_aa: CASSEALGQRLSYEQYF
cdr3_nt: TGTGCCAGCAGTGAAGCGCTGGGGCAGCGACTCTCCTACGAGCAGTACTTC

d_call: TRBD1
j_call: TRBJ1-3
clone_size: NA
v_call: TRBV15
cdr3_aa: CATSKGTASSGNTIYF
cdr3_nt: TGTGCCACCAGCAAAGGGACAGCAAGCTCTGGAAACACCATATATTTT

d_call: TRBD1
j_call: TRBJ1-2
clone_size: NA
v_call: TRBV6-5
cdr3_aa: CASRLQGAEWDGYTF
cdr3_nt: TGTGCCAGCAGGCTACAGGGGGCCGAGTGGGATGGCTACACCTTC

d_call: NA
j_call: TRBJ2-2
clone_size: NA
v_call: TRBV11-1
cdr3_aa: CASSSRGTTGELFF
cdr3_nt: TGTGCCAGCAGCTCGAGGGGGACAACCGGGGAGCTGTTTTTT

d_call: TRBD2
j_call: TRBJ2-7
clone_size: few
v_call: TRBV5-4
cdr3_aa: CASSSWTSGSYEQYF
cdr3_nt: TGTGCCAGCAGCTCGTGGACTAGCGGGAGCTACGAGCAGTACTTC

d_call: NA
j_call: TRBJ2-3
clone_size: NA
v_call: TRBV7-9
cdr3_aa: CASGPGSDTQYF
cdr3_nt: TGTGCCTCCGGACCGGGGTCAGATACGCAGTATTTT

d_call: NA
j_call: TRBJ1-3
clone_size: NA
v_call: TRBV6-1
cdr3_aa: CASTGQLGSGNTIYF
cdr3_nt: TGTGCCAGCACCGGACAGCTGGGTAGTGGAAACACCATATATTTT

d_call: TRBD1
j_call: TRBJ1-2
clone_size: NA
v_call: TRBV19
cdr3_aa: CASRSTGGASYGYTF
cdr3_nt: TGTGCCAGTAGGAGTACAGGGGGCGCTAGCTATGGCTACACCTTC

d_call: TRBD2
j_call: TRBJ2-7
clone_size: NA
v_call: TRBV28
cdr3_aa: CASSWTSGSPYEQYF
cdr3_nt: TGTGCCAGCAGTTGGACTAGCGGGAGCCCCTACGAGCAGTACTTC

d_call: NA
j_call: TRBJ1-5
clone_size: NA
v_call: TRBV28
cdr3_aa: CASSLAPGDQPQHF
cdr3_nt: TGTGCCAGCAGTTTAGCGCCAGGGGACCAGCCCCAGCATTTT

d_call: TRBD1
j_call: TRBJ1-5
clone_size: NA
v_call: TRBV19
cdr3_aa: CASSTLDRGVSNQPQHF
cdr3_nt: TGTGCCAGTAGTACGCTGGACAGGGGGGTTAGCAATCAGCCCCAGCATTTT

d_call: TRBD2
j_call: TRBJ2-3
clone_size: few
v_call: TRBV27
cdr3_aa: CASRLAGALHTQYF
cdr3_nt: TGTGCCAGCCGACTAGCGGGAGCATTACATACGCAGTATTTT

d_call: TRBD1
j_call: TRBJ2-1
clone_size: NA
v_call: TRBV4-3
cdr3_aa: CASSPDRVSYNEQFF
cdr3_nt: TGCGCCAGCAGCCCCGACAGGGTTTCCTACAATGAGCAGTTCTTC

d_call: NA
j_call: TRBJ1-1
clone_size: NA
v_call: TRBV19
cdr3_aa: CASRDTNTEAFF
cdr3_nt: TGTGCCAGCCGGGATACGAACACTGAAGCTTTCTTT

d_call: NA
j_call: TRBJ1-2
clone_size: few
v_call: TRBV7-9
cdr3_aa: CASSSGQLINYGYTF
cdr3_nt: TGTGCCAGCAGCTCTGGACAGCTAATTAACTATGGCTACACCTTC

d_call: TRBD1
j_call: TRBJ1-5
clone_size: NA
v_call: TRBV6-6
cdr3_aa: CASSTGDQPQHF
cdr3_nt: TGTGCCAGCAGCACAGGGGATCAGCCCCAGCATTTT

d_call: TRBD1
j_call: TRBJ2-7
clone_size: NA
v_call: TRBV27
cdr3_aa: CASTDRGEQYF
cdr3_nt: TGTGCCAGCACGGACAGGGGCGAGCAGTACTTC